Presented here are 9 T cell receptor beta chains from one specimen sequenced in a study of blood T cell repertoires in COVID-19. Clones were sequenced by immunoSEQ multiplex PCR, and TCRdb holds only the in-frame ones, with some missing. In the table there are tens of thousands of clones, 81% of which are singletons. The sequenced material came from peripheral blood. These receptors originate from a woman aged 55-70 years with acute or convalescent COVID-19.

This rearrangement joins TRBV7-8 to TRBJ1-2; 8 positions match TRBD1. CDR1 is SGHVS and CDR2 is FQNEAQ in the germline V gene. This CDR3 comprises 15 residues. V shed 5 bases, J shed 1 base, and the junction held 6 bases outside the gene matches. CDR3 amino acids: CASSNRDRINYGYTF. Here the CDR3 DNA reads TGTGCCAGCAGCAATAGGGACAGGATTAACTATGGCTACACCTTC.

The rearrangement joins TRBV6-6 to TRBJ2-5, with 7 bases that match TRBD2. The CDR3 has 16 amino acids. Germline lookup yields CDR1 MNHNY and CDR2 SVGAGI (reference sequence). J lost 0 bases, V lost 1 base, and 5 bases had no gene match. Here the CDR3 reads CASSYYYTSDQETQYF. The CDR3 DNA sequence: TGTGCCAGCAGTTACTATTACACTAGCGACCAAGAGACCCAGTACTTC.

This chain links TRBV7-9 with TRBJ1-5, with 9 bases identical to TRBD1. Per the germline V gene, CDR1 is SEHNR and CDR2 is FQNEAQ (reference sequence). CDR3 length: 15 residues. V lost 5 bases, J lost 10 bases, and 12 bases stayed unmatched. CDR3 DNA: TGTGCCAGCAGCCGGGACAGGGAATCCTCTTTACCCCAGCATTTT. Encoded protein: CASSRDRESSLPQHF.

The CDR3 spells CASRIDRVPGYGYTF. In nucleotides, the CDR3 is TGTGCCAGCAGGATAGACAGGGTCCCCGGCTATGGCTACACCTTC. The genes are TRBV28 and TRBJ1-2; TRBD1 matches at 7 bases. Trimming took 6 bases from V and 4 from J; bases not matched to a gene: 11. The CDR3 sequence is 15 residues long. CDR1 is MDHEN and CDR2 is SYDVKM in the germline V gene.

V usage is TRBV11-2 and J usage is TRBJ2-2; D remains unclear. The CDR3 is made up of 16 amino acids. Germline lookup yields CDR1 SGHAT and CDR2 FQNNGV. Trimming cost V 0 bases and J 3 bases, with 11 bases left between them. This CDR3 reads CASSLDSNSYTGELFF. CDR3 nucleotide sequence: TGTGCCAGCAGCTTAGATTCGAACAGCTACACCGGGGAGCTGTTTTTT.

For the CDR3, the DNA is TGTGCCAGCAGCCGTCACAGGGGGCAAAACTATGGCTACACCTTC. Its translation: CASSRHRGQNYGYTF. The V and J genes are TRBV3-1 (or the pseudogene TRBV3-2) and TRBJ1-2, with 9 bases aligning to TRBD1. The V gene end was trimmed by 4 bases and the J gene end by 2 bases; junction bases not matched to a gene: 5. Germline V gives CDR1 LGHDT, CDR2 YNNKEL (reference sequence). The CDR3 extends over 15 amino acids.

J is TRBJ2-1 and V is TRBV3-1 (or the pseudogene TRBV3-2); 12 nucleotides agree with TRBD2. Germline-derived CDR1 and CDR2 are LGHDT and YNNKEL (reference sequence). Germline trimming cut 1 base from V and 2 bases from J; bases unmatched to any gene: 9. The CDR3 runs to 19 residues. This CDR3 is CASSQGLAGGPATYNEQFF. The CDR3 DNA follows: TGTGCCAGCAGCCAAGGGCTAGCGGGAGGGCCAGCAACCTACAATGAGCAGTTCTTC.

Only a few counts were recorded for this clone. V gene TRBV5-1 combines with J gene TRBJ1-2, with D possibly being TRBD1 (6 bases). This CDR3 has 13 amino acids. CDR1 is SGHRS, CDR2 YFSETQ, per germline. Trimming pared 1 base from V and 6 bases from J, leaving 10 bases between. CDR3 region: CASSLMGGHGYTF. The CDR3 bases are TGCGCCAGCAGCTTGATGGGGGGGCATGGCTACACCTTC.

This chain connects TRBV10-2 to TRBJ2-7; D is possibly TRBD2 (6 bases). This CDR3 comprises 14 residues. V was pared by 2 bases and J by 7 bases, with 15 bases between. Germline-derived CDR1 and CDR2 are WSHSY and SAAADI. CDR3 DNA: TGCGCCAGCAGTGAGGGGACTGGCGTGTGGGAGCAGTACTTC. Translation gives CASSEGTGVWEQYF.